Listed here is a single TCR beta chain. Its target is unknown. Trimming shortened V by 7 bases and J by 8 bases, and 11 bases separated the two germline ends. CDR3 size: 10 residues. Looked up from germline, CDR1 is SQVTM and CDR2 is ANQGSEA. From blood CD8+ and CD4+ T cells, the TCR beta chain was sequenced. Healthy donors, matched for age and sex, constituted the control group. RNA was extracted with the RNeasy kit, and a quantity of about 0.45 to 1 ug was reverse transcribed using random hexamers. Amplification of TCR beta CDR3 used immunoSEQ multiplex PCR across 54 Vbeta and 13 Jbeta. TCRdb re-analysed the immunoSEQ multiplex PCR reads in MiXCR, keeping a single row per CDR3 protein. The sample includes around 190,000 distinct CDR3 sequences, about 95% of them seen just once. These data belong to a study of CD8 T cells in Susac syndrome. Study results and limitations: The number of individuals included in the study's TCR sequencing and HLA analysis was acknowledged as relatively small.

V usage is TRBV29-1 and J usage is TRBJ1-1; D not certain. This TCR came from a human donor in good health. Sample: CD4+ T cells from PBMCs. Written as DNA, the CDR3 is TGCAGCGCCCGAACCGGGGAAGCTTTCTTT. Its translation is CSARTGEAFF.